The present entry profiles one T cell receptor beta chain with its context. This entry is derived from a study of control samples from healthy donors and cancer patients. Here immunoSEQ multiplex PCR was the method, and the copy in TCRdb shows in-frame clones only, minus some. The profile covers roughly 120,000 clones, with less than 95% appearing a single time and 3.6% taken by the ten largest. V lost 3 bases and J lost 1; bases outside the gene matches: 4. CDR1 is KGHSH and CDR2 is LQKENI in the germline V gene. CDR3 length equals 15 residues. This sequence was found in a man aged 25 to 40 in good health. This chain joins TRBV18 and TRBJ1-1; 8 nucleotides agree with TRBD1. The sequenced material came from blood. The CDR3 DNA is TGTGCCAGCTCACCGCGGACAGGGCAGAACACTGAAGCTTTCTTT. Its protein is CASSPRTGQNTEAFF.